Listed below are T cell receptor beta chains from one sample, sequenced in a study of beta chain features in type 1 diabetes. This table comes from immunoSEQ multiplex PCR, and its TCRdb copy is limited to in-frame clones, with some not included. Found here are about 160,000 clones, approximately 9% of them singletons; the top ten hold more than 0.5%. The sample taken for sequencing was central memory CD4+ T cells from blood. Receptor source: a woman between 18 and 29 years old with type 1 diabetes. Both conserved end residues are part of each CDR3. The D gene is left open where the match is weak. Clone size appears in some rows only: once, few, many, or a class for an expanded clone.

abundance	d_gene	v_gene	j_gene	CDR3aa	CDR3nt
-	-	TRBV18	TRBJ2-4	CASSPGQPRNIQYF	TGTGCCAGCTCACCTGGACAGCCCCGGAACATTCAGTACTTC
-	-	TRBV5-4	TRBJ1-1	CASSLSDSGLAFF	TGTGCCAGCAGCTTGTCAGACTCCGGATTAGCTTTCTTT
few	TRBD2	TRBV27	TRBJ2-1	CASNLAGGRGNEQFF	TGTGCCAGCAACCTTGCGGGGGGGCGGGGCAATGAGCAGTTCTTC
many	-	TRBV28	TRBJ2-7	CASSSPGHREDEQYF	TGTGCCAGCAGTTCCCCGGGACACCGGGAGGACGAGCAGTACTTC
-	TRBD1	TRBV5-1	TRBJ2-5	CASSLADRVGETQYF	TGCGCCAGCAGCTTGGCGGACAGGGTGGGAGAGACCCAGTACTTC
-	TRBD2	TRBV11-3	TRBJ2-1	CASSSRLKREGRWSYNEQFF	TGTGCCAGCAGCTCACGACTTAAGCGGGAGGGCCGGTGGTCCTACAATGAGCAGTTCTTC
-	TRBD2	TRBV27	TRBJ2-2	CASSHRTSAGPGELFF	TGTGCCAGCAGTCACCGGACTAGCGCGGGGCCCGGGGAGCTGTTTTTT
few	-	TRBV11-3	TRBJ2-3	CASSPTGDTQYF	TGTGCCAGCAGCCCGACGGGGGATACGCAGTATTTT
few	TRBD1	TRBV2	TRBJ2-6	CASSPGQGRAGANVLTF	TGTGCCAGCAGTCCGGGACAGGGGCGGGCTGGGGCCAACGTCCTGACTTTC
-	-	TRBV12-5	TRBJ2-2	CASGLDRTGELFF	TGTGCTAGTGGTCTAGACAGGACCGGGGAGCTGTTTTTT
-	TRBD2	TRBV28	TRBJ2-3	CASSRTGTSGVTDTQYF	TGTGCCAGCAGTCGAACGGGGACTAGCGGGGTCACAGATACGCAGTATTTT